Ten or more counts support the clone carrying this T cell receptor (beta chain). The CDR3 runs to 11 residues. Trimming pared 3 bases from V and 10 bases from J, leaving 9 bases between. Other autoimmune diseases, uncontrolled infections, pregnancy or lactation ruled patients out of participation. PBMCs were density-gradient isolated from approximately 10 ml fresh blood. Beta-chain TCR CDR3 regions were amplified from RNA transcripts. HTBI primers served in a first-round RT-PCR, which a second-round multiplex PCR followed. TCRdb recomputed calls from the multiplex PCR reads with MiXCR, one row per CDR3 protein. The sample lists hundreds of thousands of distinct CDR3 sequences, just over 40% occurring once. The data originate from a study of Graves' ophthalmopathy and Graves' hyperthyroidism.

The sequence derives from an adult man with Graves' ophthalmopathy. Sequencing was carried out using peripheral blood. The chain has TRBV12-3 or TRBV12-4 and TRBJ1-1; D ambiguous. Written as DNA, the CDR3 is TGTGCCAGCAGTTTGTCCGTCGGAGCTTTCTTT. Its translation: CASSLSVGAFF.